These 4 T cell receptor beta chains were all obtained from the same sample, sequenced in a study of T cells in tuberculosis. Measured with immunoSEQ multiplex PCR; TCRdb has only the in-frame clones, and not every one. The data show about 24,000 clones, about 95% seen once. The specimen was PBMCs. All receptors derive from a donor aged 10-29 years with latent tuberculosis or without tuberculosis infection.

This chain joins TRBV4-1 and TRBJ2-3, with 10 bases matching TRBD2. The junction had 7 bases not matched to a gene; V was cut back by 4 bases and J by 3 bases. Per germline, CDR1 MGHRA and CDR2 YSYEKL. This CDR3 region has 16 residues. The CDR3 loop is CASSPLAGIRTDTQYF. CDR3 coding DNA: TGCGCCAGCAGCCCACTAGCGGGGATAAGAACAGATACGCAGTATTTT.

The chain recombines TRBV29-1 with TRBJ1-1; D possibly corresponds to TRBD1 (5 bases). Germline values: CDR1 SQVTM, CDR2 ANQGSEA. The CDR3 extends over 13 amino acids. The ends were cut back, 7 bases at V and 3 bases at J, with 15 bases in the middle. CDR3 DNA sequence: TGCAGCGGGGGACTTGACAGTGACACTGAAGCTTTCTTT. It yields the protein CSGGLDSDTEAFF.

This chain joins TRBV30 and TRBJ1-1; 9 bases are a match to TRBD1. The CDR3 spans 16 residues. Germline CDR1 reads GTSNPN; CDR2 reads SVGIG (reference sequence). J lost 4 bases, V lost 2 bases, and 11 bases had no gene match. As DNA, the CDR3 is TGTGCCTGGAGTACCCCCCGGGACAGGGTAGCCACTGAAGCTTTCTTT. This gives the protein CAWSTPRDRVATEAFF.

The V call is TRBV11-2, the J call TRBJ2-3; 10 bases line up with TRBD1. The CDR3 is 15 residues long. CDR1 and CDR2 from the germline V gene are SGHAT and FQNNGV. Unmatched junction bases numbered 10, after V lost 9 bases and J lost 4 bases. CDR3 nucleotides: TGTGCCAGTATGAGTCCCGGGACAGGGGCAGATACGCAGTATTTT. This codes for CASMSPGTGADTQYF. The full variable domain, in which reference TRBV11-2 and TRBJ2-3 provide the parts outside the CDR3, is EAGVAQSPRYKIIEKRQSVAFWCNPISGHATLYWYQQILGQGPKLLIQFQNNGVVDDSQLPKDRFSAERLKGVDSTLKIQPAKLEDSAVYLCASMSPGTGADTQYFGPGTRLTVL.